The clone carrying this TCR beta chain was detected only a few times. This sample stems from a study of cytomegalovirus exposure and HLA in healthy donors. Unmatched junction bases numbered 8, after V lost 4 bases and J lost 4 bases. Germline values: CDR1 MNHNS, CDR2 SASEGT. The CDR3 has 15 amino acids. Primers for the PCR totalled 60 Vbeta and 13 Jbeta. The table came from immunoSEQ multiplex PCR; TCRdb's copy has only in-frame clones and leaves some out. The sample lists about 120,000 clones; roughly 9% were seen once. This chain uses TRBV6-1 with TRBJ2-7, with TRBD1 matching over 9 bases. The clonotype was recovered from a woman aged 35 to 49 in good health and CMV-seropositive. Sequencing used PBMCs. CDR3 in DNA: TGTGCCAGCAGTGCACCCGGGACAGGGTCTTACGAGCAGTACTTC. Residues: CASSAPGTGSYEQYF.